One and the same sample provided the 10 T cell receptor beta chains below, sequenced in a study of STAT5B mutations in CD4+ large granular lymphocyte leukemia. TCRdb's table, derived via immunoSEQ multiplex PCR, lists solely in-frame clones and lacks some. Here the sample spans some 20,000 clones, 78% being singletons. Specimen: CD4+ T cells from blood buffy coats. The receptors were sampled from a human donor in good health.

The gene calls are TRBV7-9 and TRBJ1-5; 9 bases are shared with TRBD1. The length of the CDR3 is 17 residues. Germline V lookup: CDR1 SEHNR, CDR2 FQNEAQ (reference sequence). V trimming: 5 bases; J trimming: 1 base; junction bases outside the gene matches: 9. CDR3 sequence: CASSTWTGAVSNQPQHF. The CDR3 nucleotides are TGTGCCAGCAGCACCTGGACAGGGGCGGTGAGCAATCAGCCCCAGCATTTT.

J is TRBJ2-3 and V is TRBV5-1; D gene uncertain. The CDR3 spans 18 residues. The V and J ends lost 0 bases and 2 bases respectively, with 19 bases between them. CDR1 is SGHRS and CDR2 is YFSETQ in the germline V gene. In DNA form, the CDR3 reads TGCGCCAGCAGCTTGGCGTTGCGGACCTTAAGACACACAGATACGCAGTATTTT. It translates to CASSLALRTLRHTDTQYF.

Note on this clone: Other DNA sequences within the sample encode an identical CDR3. This chain connects TRBV27 to TRBJ2-7; the match to TRBD2 covers 9 bases. V gave up 5 bases and J gave up 0 bases; unmatched junction bases: 5. Germline-derived CDR1 and CDR2 are MNHEY and SMNVEV (reference sequence). CDR3 size: 15 residues. The CDR3: CASSGLAGPSYEQYF. The DNA for the CDR3 is TGTGCCAGCAGTGGGCTAGCGGGACCCTCCTACGAGCAGTACTTC.

The chain links TRBV9 to TRBJ2-3; 10 bases align to TRBD2. This CDR3 has 18 amino acids. The V gene's germline CDR1 is SGDLS and CDR2 YYNGEE. V was clipped by 3 bases and J by 1 base; unmatched bases: 11. CDR3 DNA sequence: TGTGCCAGCAGCGGTATAGCGGGGGGTCGGGAGGGCACAGATACGCAGTATTTT. Translated, it gives CASSGIAGGREGTDTQYF.

The chain is built from TRBV11-2 and TRBJ2-2; perhaps TRBD2 as D (6 bases). Trimming removed 1 base at V and 7 bases at J, with 22 bases between. Germline V gives CDR1 SGHAT, CDR2 FQNNGV. CDR3 size: 18 residues. This CDR3 reads CASSLAPGWGVQVGELFF. The CDR3 DNA follows: TGTGCCAGCAGCTTAGCCCCCGGTTGGGGGGTTCAAGTCGGGGAGCTGTTTTTT.

The chain links TRBV28 to TRBJ1-4, with 7 bases matching TRBD1. The CDR3 has 12 residues. Per germline, CDR1 MDHEN and CDR2 SYDVKM. Trimming removed 4 bases from V and 7 bases from J; junction bases left unmatched: 0. CDR3 amino acids: CASSYRGEKLFF. CDR3 nucleotide sequence: TGTGCCAGCAGTTACAGGGGTGAAAAACTGTTTTTT.

The table lists this clone with a few counts. The gene calls are TRBV2 and TRBJ1-1; 8 bases are shared with TRBD1. This CDR3 contains 14 residues. Germline V CDR1 and CDR2: SNHLY, FYNNEI. Unmatched junction bases numbered 6, after V lost 4 bases and J lost 5 bases. As DNA, the CDR3 is TGTGCCAGCAGTGCGCCCAGGGGGCGGACTGAAGCTTTCTTT. Translating it yields CASSAPRGRTEAFF. Filled out from reference TRBV2 and TRBJ1-1, the complete variable domain reads EPEVTQTPSHQVTQMGQEVILRCVPISNHLYFYWYRQILGQKVEFLVSFYNNEISEKSEIFDDQFSVERPDGSNFTLKIRSTKLEDSAMYFCASSAPRGRTEAFFGQGTRLTVV.

In nucleotides, the CDR3 is TGTGCCAGCAGCTTAGGTGCGGCAGGGTCCTACGAGCAGTACTTC. It encodes CASSLGAAGSYEQYF. The chain employs TRBV7-2 and TRBJ2-7; tentatively, D is TRBD1 (5 bases). The germline V gene encodes CDR1 SGHTA and CDR2 FQGNSA. The CDR3 totals 15 residues. V dropped 1 base and J dropped 1 base, with 11 bases sitting between them.

The rearrangement links TRBV18 to TRBJ1-3, with 9 bases lining up with TRBD1. The junction had 7 bases not matched to a gene; V was cut back by 3 bases and J by 1 base. Germline assignment: CDR1 KGHSH and CDR2 LQKENI. This CDR3 contains 17 residues. For the CDR3, the DNA is TGTGCCAGCTCACCGCTAGGACAGGGGATTTCTGGAAACACCATATATTTT. As protein: CASSPLGQGISGNTIYF.

The V gene is TRBV28, the J gene TRBJ1-4; D remains ambiguous. Germline CDR1 reads MDHEN; CDR2 reads SYDVKM. The CDR3 consists of 13 residues. V lost 5 bases and J lost 8, with 12 bases in between. The CDR3 bases are TGTGCCAGCAGTAGATTATTCGGAGAAAAACTGTTTTTT. Protein sequence: CASSRLFGEKLFF.